This T cell receptor beta chain was identified during a study of T cell clones after liver transplantation. CDR1 is SGHDT, CDR2 YYEEEE, per germline. The V segment lost 5 bases and the J segment 3 bases; nucleotides outside the gene matches: 11. This CDR3 comprises 16 residues. Assay: immunoSEQ multiplex PCR; the TCRdb copy retains only in-frame clones and omits some. The sample lists nearly 15,000 clones, over 90% occurring once. The sequence was collected from a human donor who received a liver transplant. The chain joins TRBV5-6 to TRBJ1-3, with 7 bases lining up with TRBD1. Specimen: CD8+ T cells from blood, collected before liver transplant. The CDR3 sequence: CASRQYRGLGGNTIYF. CDR3 sequence (DNA): TGTGCCAGCAGACAGTACAGGGGCCTAGGTGGAAACACCATATATTTT.